These 27 T cell receptor beta chains were sequenced from one sample in a study of shared clonotypes between healthy human individuals. Profiling relied on immunoSEQ multiplex PCR, and the TCRdb table lists in-frame clones only, not all of them. This repertoire shows about 1.1 million clones, about four fifths found once; its top ten account for approximately 0.56%. Source material: memory CD4+ T cells from PBMCs. Regarding subset: CD45RA-negative fraction. The receptors shown here come from a man between 18 and 29 years old in good health. Some clones in this sample may be carry-over from other donors' samples.

This clone was found many times. The CDR3 DNA reads as TGTGCCAGTAGAAGTAACAGGAGGGAAACACAGCCCCAGCATTTT. This gives the protein CASRSNRRETQPQHF. This chain joins TRBV19 and TRBJ1-5; D possibly corresponds to TRBD1 (5 bases). With 6 bases removed from V and 7 bases from J, the gap between germline ends came to 19 bases. CDR1 LNHDA and CDR2 SQIVND come from the germline V gene (reference sequence). This CDR3 has 15 amino acids.

The chain combines TRBV25-1 with TRBJ2-2, with D possibly TRBD2 on 6 matching bases. This CDR3 is built from 15 residues. Germline CDR1 and CDR2: MGHDK and SYGVNS. V lost 5 bases and J 2 bases, leaving 12 bases between the germline ends. For the CDR3, the DNA is TGTGCCAGCAGTTCTCTAGCGCTAAACACCGGGGAGCTGTTTTTT. Amino acids: CASSSLALNTGELFF.

The chain is built from TRBV10-3 and TRBJ1-4; no firm D call. V dropped 10 bases and J dropped 5 bases, with 17 bases sitting between them. This CDR3 has 14 amino acids. The germline CDR1 and CDR2 sequences are ENHRY and SYGVKD. Here the CDR3 DNA reads TGTGCCACTGGGATGGGGTCCCTGAATGAAAAACTGTTTTTT. This gives the protein CATGMGSLNEKLFF.

The chain couples TRBV4-3 to TRBJ2-3; TRBD2 matches 8 bases. Germline assignment: CDR1 LGHNA and CDR2 YSLEER. V lost 4 bases and J lost 3; bases outside the gene matches: 15. The CDR3 covers 18 residues. In DNA, the CDR3 is TGCGCCAGCAGCCTACGAGGGAGCCGGGGGGGAGGAACAGATACGCAGTATTTT. As protein: CASSLRGSRGGGTDTQYF.

The rearrangement uses TRBV2 and TRBJ2-7; weak D call: TRBD1 (6 bases). Per the germline V gene, CDR1 is SNHLY and CDR2 is FYNNEI. CDR3 size: 14 residues. Deletions cut 1 base from V and 6 bases from J, with 13 bases between. The CDR3 protein is CASSEEQGVAEQYF. The CDR3 DNA sequence: TGTGCCAGCAGTGAAGAACAGGGAGTAGCCGAGCAGTACTTC.

The chain combines TRBV28 with TRBJ2-2; D may be TRBD2 (6 bases). The germline V gene has CDR1 MDHEN and CDR2 SYDVKM. The CDR3 length is 15 residues. Trimming took 6 bases from V and 2 from J, leaving 13 bases between them. DNA of the CDR3: TGTGCCAGCAGGATAGGGCGGGACAACACCGGGGAGCTGTTTTTT. It codes for CASRIGRDNTGELFF.

The CDR3 coding sequence is TGTGCCAGCAGCCCAGGGGGACGATCCTACGAGCAGTACTTC. It codes for CASSPGGRSYEQYF. The J gene is TRBJ2-7, the V gene TRBV7-2, with TRBD1 matching 7 bases. J was trimmed by 1 base and V by 5 bases; bases with no gene match: 5. The germline CDR1 and CDR2 sequences are SGHTA and FQGNSA. The CDR3 runs to 14 residues.

This chain connects TRBV4-3 to TRBJ2-1; 7 bases match TRBD2. The length of the CDR3 is 18 residues. Germline assignment: CDR1 LGHNA and CDR2 YSLEER. Trimming took 0 bases from V and 4 from J; bases not matched to a gene: 12. CDR3 sequence reads: CASSQDWASGTQYNEQFF. The CDR3 region has the DNA TGCGCCAGCAGCCAAGATTGGGCTAGCGGAACCCAGTACAATGAGCAGTTCTTC.

This clone was picked up a small number of times. This chain links TRBV7-9 with TRBJ1-1; 8 nucleotides agree with TRBD1. Germline-derived CDR1 and CDR2 are SEHNR and FQNEAQ (reference sequence). Unmatched junction bases numbered 3, after V lost 1 base and J lost 2 bases. The CDR3 is 15 amino acids. CDR3 DNA: TGTGCCAGCAGCTTAGGGACAGGGATAAACACTGAAGCTTTCTTT. Translated: CASSLGTGINTEAFF. The full variable domain, rest sourced from reference TRBV7-9 and TRBJ1-1, is DTGVSQNPRHKITKRGQNVTFRCDPISEHNRLYWYRQTLGQGPEFLTYFQNEAQLEKSRLLSDRFSAERPKGSFSTLEIQRTEQGDSAMYLCASSLGTGINTEAFFGQGTRLTVV.

This clone was observed a few times. This rearrangement joins TRBV7-9 to TRBJ2-1; 8 bases are a match to TRBD2. The CDR3 is 15 residues long. The trim removed 3 bases at V and 5 bases at J, leaving 6 bases unmatched. In germline, CDR1 is SEHNR, CDR2 FQNEAQ (reference sequence). The DNA for the CDR3 is TGTGCCAGCAGCTTTGGGACTAGTTCCCACAATGAGCAGTTCTTC. Encoded protein: CASSFGTSSHNEQFF. The variable domain in full, completed from reference TRBV7-9 and TRBJ2-1, reads DTGVSQNPRHKITKRGQNVTFRCDPISEHNRLYWYRQTLGQGPEFLTYFQNEAQLEKSRLLSDRFSAERPKGSFSTLEIQRTEQGDSAMYLCASSFGTSSHNEQFFGPGTRLTVL.

This sequence joins TRBV15 and TRBJ2-1, with 8 positions matching TRBD2. CDR1 and CDR2 (germline): LNHNV, YYDKDF (reference sequence). CDR3 length equals 14 residues. V was clipped by 1 base and J by 6 bases; unmatched bases: 2. CDR3 amino acids: CATSRVLAGNEQFF. The CDR3 nucleotides are TGTGCCACCAGCAGAGTCCTAGCGGGCAATGAGCAGTTCTTC.

This chain joins TRBV6-6 and TRBJ2-4; 8 bases are shared with TRBD2. Germline V gene lookup returns CDR1 MNHNY and CDR2 SVGAGI (reference sequence). J gave up 9 bases and V 5 bases, and 15 bases lay outside the gene matches. The CDR3 loop spans 16 amino acids. CDR3 residues: CASSPRGGARNFIQYF. CDR3 bases: TGTGCCAGCAGTCCCCGGGGGGGGGCGAGGAATTTCATTCAGTACTTC.

The chain has TRBV5-1 and TRBJ2-3; TRBD2 agrees at 10 bases. CDR1 is SGHRS and CDR2 is YFSETQ in the germline V gene. The CDR3 consists of 17 residues. The V segment lost 4 bases and the J segment 0 bases; nucleotides outside the gene matches: 8. The CDR3: CASSMGSGRVSTDTQYF. CDR3 DNA: TGCGCCAGCAGCATGGGGAGCGGGAGGGTGAGCACAGATACGCAGTATTTT.

The CDR3 coding sequence is TGTGCCAGCAGCTTAAGTCCGGGGGCGGGCGGGGAGCTGTTTTTT. Its translation is CASSLSPGAGGELFF. This rearrangement joins TRBV7-2 to TRBJ2-2; D possibly matches TRBD1 or TRBD2 (6 bases each). This CDR3 comprises 15 residues. Trimming took off 2 bases at V and 7 bases at J, with 14 bases between the two ends. Germline V gene lookup returns CDR1 SGHTA and CDR2 FQGNSA.

The chain is built from TRBV5-1 and TRBJ2-7; D uncertain. Germline CDR1 and CDR2: SGHRS and YFSETQ. CDR3 size: 16 residues. Trimming removed 3 bases at V and 0 bases at J, with 16 bases between. CDR3 sequence (DNA): TGCGCCAGCAGCTCATCTCTGACGGGTTCCTCCTACGAGCAGTACTTC. This codes for CASSSSLTGSSYEQYF.

This CDR3 reads CASSRTAYEQYF. The CDR3 DNA is TGTGCCAGCAGTCGAACAGCTTACGAGCAGTACTTC. The rearrangement joins TRBV7-9 to TRBJ2-7; D gene uncertain. CDR3 size: 12 residues. The V gene's germline CDR1 is SEHNR and CDR2 FQNEAQ (reference sequence). V gave up 6 bases and J gave up 4 bases, with 10 bases separating them.

The chain is built from TRBV5-6 and TRBJ1-4, with 9 bases aligning to TRBD1. The CDR3 consists of 14 residues. CDR1 is SGHDT and CDR2 is YYEEEE in the germline V gene. V lost 0 bases and J lost 8; bases outside the gene matches: 2. CDR3 DNA sequence: TGTGCCAGCAGCTTGGGGACAGGGGTAGAAAAACTGTTTTTT. Its protein is CASSLGTGVEKLFF.

This chain connects TRBV5-4 to TRBJ2-1; D gene unclear. The V and J ends lost 2 bases and 12 bases respectively, with 12 bases between them. The CDR3 runs to 12 residues. Per the germline V gene, CDR1 is SGHNT and CDR2 is YYREEE (reference sequence). The CDR3 spells CASSLMYGLQFF. The CDR3 coding sequence is TGTGCCAGCAGCTTAATGTATGGGTTGCAGTTCTTC.

The rearrangement joins TRBV29-1 to TRBJ1-1; TRBD1 agrees at 7 bases. Per germline, CDR1 SQVTM and CDR2 ANQGSEA. The J segment lost 0 bases and the V segment lost 8 bases, leaving 9 bases of the junction unmatched. This CDR3 has 14 amino acids. The CDR3 protein is CSPPGTDLNTEAFF. The CDR3 DNA sequence: TGCAGCCCTCCCGGGACAGACCTGAACACTGAAGCTTTCTTT.

In its sample, this clone was seen once. The chain has TRBV9 and TRBJ2-3; TRBD1 agrees at 9 bases. Germline V lookup: CDR1 SGDLS, CDR2 YYNGEE. The CDR3 is 20 residues long. V lost 4 bases, J lost 2 bases, and 20 bases stayed unmatched. The chain's CDR3 is CASSRKIGTGSFGDTDTQYF. The CDR3 coding sequence is TGTGCCAGCAGCCGTAAGATCGGGACAGGGTCGTTTGGGGACACAGATACGCAGTATTTT.

Notes on this clone: A far larger clone is off by one base, so a read error is likely. The V call is TRBV5-4, the J call TRBJ2-5; D may correspond to TRBD1 or TRBD2 (5 bases each). The germline gives CDR1 SGHNT, CDR2 YYREEE (reference sequence). The CDR3 is 14 residues long. In nucleotides, the CDR3 is TGTGCCAGCAGCCCGGGACCAGAAGTAGAGGCCCAGTACTTC. Amino acid sequence: CASSPGPEVEAQYF.

This chain uses TRBV5-4 with TRBJ1-4, with D possibly TRBD1 on 5 matching bases. Germline V gene data show CDR1 as SGHNT and CDR2 as YYREEE (reference sequence). V lost 2 bases and J 7 bases, leaving 15 bases between the germline ends. This CDR3 is 15 amino acids long. The CDR3 spells CASSLRQPVGEKLFF. In nucleotides, the CDR3 is TGTGCCAGCAGCTTACGACAGCCCGTGGGTGAAAAACTGTTTTTT.

The chain carries TRBV5-4 and TRBJ1-2; possible D gene TRBD1, 5 bases. From germline, CDR1 is SGHNT and CDR2 YYREEE (reference sequence). V lost 4 bases and J lost 0, with 13 bases in between. There are 15 residues in the CDR3. As DNA, the CDR3 is TGTGCCAGCAGCCGAGGGGAGGGAGCTAACTATGGCTACACCTTC. Translating it yields CASSRGEGANYGYTF.

The V call is TRBV6-5, the J call TRBJ2-3, with D possibly matching TRBD1 (6 bases). The CDR3 contains 14 residues. V shed 2 bases and J shed 2 bases, with 8 bases lying between them. The germline gives CDR1 MNHEY, CDR2 SVGAGI. CDR3 protein: CASSYRTATDTQYF. In DNA, the CDR3 is TGTGCCAGCAGTTACCGGACAGCCACAGATACGCAGTATTTT.

V gene TRBV7-2 combines with J gene TRBJ2-1; 7 bases map to TRBD2. Germline V gene data show CDR1 as SGHTA and CDR2 as FQGNSA. This CDR3 is 15 amino acids long. V dropped 0 bases and J dropped 4; count of bases not matched to a gene: 3. CDR3 in amino acids: CASSLAGGRYNEQFF. CDR3 bases: TGTGCCAGCAGCTTAGCGGGAGGGCGGTACAATGAGCAGTTCTTC.

The chain combines TRBV4-1 with TRBJ2-7; the match to TRBD1 covers 7 bases. Germline values: CDR1 MGHRA, CDR2 YSYEKL. This CDR3 has 14 residues. The J segment lost 3 bases and the V segment lost 1 base, leaving 3 bases of the junction unmatched. The CDR3 region is CASSQGDSRYEQYF. The CDR3 nucleotides are TGCGCCAGCAGCCAAGGGGACAGTCGCTACGAGCAGTACTTC.

The genes are TRBV10-3 and TRBJ2-7; 11 bases fit TRBD2. The CDR3 runs 17 residues. Unmatched junction bases numbered 9, after V lost 0 bases and J lost 5 bases. Germline V CDR1 and CDR2: ENHRY, SYGVKD. In DNA form, the CDR3 reads TGTGCCATCAGTGAGTCGATGAGTAGCGGGAGGGTCGACGAGCAGTACTTC. Translation gives CAISESMSSGRVDEQYF.